This TCR beta chain is from a study of T-cell memory formation after mild COVID-19. Across the study: The TCR clusters were mostly specific to one donor. The study, taken as a whole, reports: Mainly CM and EM harbored the contracting CD4+ clones; mainly EMRA harbored the CD8+ ones. Some clones that responded turned up in pre-infection memory, which suggests that cross-reactive memory joined in.

5'RACE, which relied on constant-segment primers, yielded TCR alpha and TCR beta cDNA libraries carrying sample barcodes and UMIs. TCRdb re-called the 5' RACE reads through MiXCR, storing one row per CDR3 protein. Of some 290,000 distinct CDR3 sequences in the sample, 15% to 20% are singletons; the top ten hold about a fifth. CDR1 is DFQATT and CDR2 is SNEGSKA in the germline V gene (reference sequence). CDR3 length equals 14 residues. The trim removed 5 bases at V and 5 bases at J, leaving 7 bases unmatched. Concerning this clonotype: Its antigen is still unknown.

What was sequenced was PBMCs or a T cell subset sorted from them (not recorded which). This clonotype was obtained from a man between 18 and 29 years old who had mild COVID-19 (a few samples of this study predate the infection). Cell type and time point are not known. This chain links TRBV20-1 with TRBJ2-2; 8 bases fit TRBD2. The chain's CDR3 is CSAPTSELTGELFF. CDR3 in DNA: TGCAGTGCTCCGACTAGCGAGCTAACCGGGGAGCTGTTTTTT.